This T cell receptor (beta chain) appears in the sequencing data of a study of shared clonotypes between healthy human individuals. The assay was carried out at the deep level. Clones were sequenced by immunoSEQ multiplex PCR, and TCRdb holds only the in-frame ones, with some missing. Here the sample spans 530,000 or so clones, roughly 79% being singletons. From germline, CDR1 is SGHNT and CDR2 YYREEE (reference sequence). This CDR3 is built from 13 residues. V dropped 1 base and J dropped 5 bases, with 9 bases sitting between them. The clonotype was recovered from a middle-aged woman in good health. Some clones in this sample may be carry-over from other donors' samples. Sample: PBMCs. J is TRBJ2-5 and V is TRBV5-4; D possibly corresponds to TRBD1 (6 bases). The CDR3 is CASSLQGSETQYF. CDR3 in DNA: TGTGCCAGCAGCTTGCAGGGGTCGGAGACCCAGTACTTC.